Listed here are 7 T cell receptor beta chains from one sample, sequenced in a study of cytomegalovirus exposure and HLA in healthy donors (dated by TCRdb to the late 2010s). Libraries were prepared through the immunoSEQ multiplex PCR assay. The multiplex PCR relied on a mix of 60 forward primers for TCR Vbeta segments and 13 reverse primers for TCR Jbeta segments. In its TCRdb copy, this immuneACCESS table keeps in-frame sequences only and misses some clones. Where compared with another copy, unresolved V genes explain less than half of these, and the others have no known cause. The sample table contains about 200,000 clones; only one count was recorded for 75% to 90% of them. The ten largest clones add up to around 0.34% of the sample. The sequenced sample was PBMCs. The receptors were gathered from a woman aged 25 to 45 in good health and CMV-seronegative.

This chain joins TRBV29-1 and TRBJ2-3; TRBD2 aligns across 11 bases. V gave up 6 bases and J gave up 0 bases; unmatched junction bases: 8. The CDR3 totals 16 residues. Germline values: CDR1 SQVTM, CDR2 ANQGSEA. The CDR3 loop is CSVVLAGGASTDTQYF. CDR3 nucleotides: TGCAGCGTGGTGCTAGCGGGGGGTGCTAGCACAGATACGCAGTATTTT.

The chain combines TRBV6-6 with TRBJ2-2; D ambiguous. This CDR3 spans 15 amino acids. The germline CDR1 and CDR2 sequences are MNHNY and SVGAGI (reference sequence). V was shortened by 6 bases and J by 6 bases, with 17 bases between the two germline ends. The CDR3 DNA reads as TGTGCCAGCAGCTCTGCTGAGGAGAGCGCCGGGGAGCTGTTTTTT. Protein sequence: CASSSAEESAGELFF.

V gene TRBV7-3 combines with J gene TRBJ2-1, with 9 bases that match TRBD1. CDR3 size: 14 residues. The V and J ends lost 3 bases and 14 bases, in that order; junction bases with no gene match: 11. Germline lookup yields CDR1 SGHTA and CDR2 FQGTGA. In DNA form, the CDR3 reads TGTGCCAGCAGCTTGACCGGGACAGGGAACCGAAAGTTCTTC. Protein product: CASSLTGTGNRKFF.

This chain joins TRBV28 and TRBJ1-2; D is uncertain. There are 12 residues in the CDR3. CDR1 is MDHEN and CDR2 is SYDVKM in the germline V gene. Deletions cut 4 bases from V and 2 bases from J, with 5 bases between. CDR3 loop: CASSWQNYGYTF. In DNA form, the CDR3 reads TGTGCCAGCAGTTGGCAGAACTATGGCTACACCTTC.

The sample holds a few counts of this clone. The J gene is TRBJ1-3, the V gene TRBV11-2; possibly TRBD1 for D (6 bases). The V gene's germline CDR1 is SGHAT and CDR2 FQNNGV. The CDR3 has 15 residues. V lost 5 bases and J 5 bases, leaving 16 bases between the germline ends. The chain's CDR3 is CASSPLRGARNTIYF. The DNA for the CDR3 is TGTGCCAGCAGCCCCCTGCGGGGGGCGAGAAACACCATATATTTT. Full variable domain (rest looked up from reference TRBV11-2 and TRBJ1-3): EAGVAQSPRYKIIEKRQSVAFWCNPISGHATLYWYQQILGQGPKLLIQFQNNGVVDDSQLPKDRFSAERLKGVDSTLKIQPAKLEDSAVYLCASSPLRGARNTIYFGEGSWLTVV.

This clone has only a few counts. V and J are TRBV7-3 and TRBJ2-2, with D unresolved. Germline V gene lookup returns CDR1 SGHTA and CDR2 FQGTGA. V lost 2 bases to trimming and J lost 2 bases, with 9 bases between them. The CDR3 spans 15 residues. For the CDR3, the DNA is TGTGCCAGCAGCTTAGTCGGGTTTAACACCGGGGAGCTGTTTTTT. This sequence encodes CASSLVGFNTGELFF.

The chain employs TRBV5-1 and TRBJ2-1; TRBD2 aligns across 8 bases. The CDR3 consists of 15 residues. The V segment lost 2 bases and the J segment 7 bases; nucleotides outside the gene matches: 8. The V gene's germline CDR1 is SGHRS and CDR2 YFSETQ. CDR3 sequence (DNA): TGCGCCAGCAGCTTTTCTGCGGGAGGAAGGAATGAGCAGTTCTTC. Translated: CASSFSAGGRNEQFF.